This T cell receptor beta chain came from a study of PD-1 blockade in classical Hodgkin lymphoma. Study overall: Intravenous delivery of nivolumab at 3 mg/kg to patients occurred every 2 weeks.

Sequenced by immunoSEQ multiplex PCR; TCRdb stores in-frame clones only, minus some. The sample contains some 20,000 clones, around 82% of which appear only once. Study-level points and caveats: After ASCT, patients who started nivolumab under 1 year later were excluded. Whoever responded completely had baseline diversity much like that seen in newly diagnosed patients.

Described time point: cycle 4 day 1 (C4D1), after 5 to 7 weeks of nivolumab. No patient escaped relapse after autologous stem cell transplantation, and brentuximab vedotin exposure varied. A remark on this clone: Its antigen is not identified.

The source of this sequence is a human donor with classical Hodgkin lymphoma. This material consisted of peripheral blood mononuclear cells (PBMCs), taken before the fourth cycle of nivolumab.

The CDR3 bases are TGCGCCAGCAGCCCGACACAGGGGGGGGACACTGAAGCTTTCTTT. Translation: CASSPTQGGDTEAFF. This chain uses TRBV5-1 with TRBJ1-1; 8 bases fit TRBD1. CDR3 size: 15 residues. CDR1 and CDR2 from the germline V gene are SGHRS and YFSETQ. J gave up 3 bases and V 4 bases, and 8 bases lay outside the gene matches.